This T cell receptor beta chain was retrieved from a study of T cell responses to AZD1222 COVID-19 vaccine. Whole-study results and caveats: The donor cohort was predominantly white British with a female majority, and clonal diversity may have been underestimated. The span of vaccine-associated CD4 TCRs extended across spike, with dominance at 160-218 and 743-854. Seropositive AZD1222 recipients at baseline numbered only 6 or 7.

Samples with a second dose at about 4 or about 12 weeks were pooled together. Measured with immunoSEQ multiplex PCR; TCRdb has only the in-frame clones, and not every one. The table records some 120,000 clones, approximately 88% of them present only once. There are 14 residues in the CDR3. Per the germline V gene, CDR1 is GTSNPN and CDR2 is SVGIG (reference sequence). With respect to this clone: The antigen remains undetermined. Germline and junction disagree at one end, which may indicate a read error.

This sequence joins TRBV30 and TRBJ1-4; D remains ambiguous. Sequenced here: peripheral blood, sampled 28 days after the second AZD1222 dose. The receptor comes from an adult who received the AZD1222 COVID-19 vaccine. The CDR3 region is CAWSQALTSEKLFF. The CDR3 nucleotides are TGTGCCTGGAGTCAAGCGTTGACTAGTGAAAAACTGTTTTTT.